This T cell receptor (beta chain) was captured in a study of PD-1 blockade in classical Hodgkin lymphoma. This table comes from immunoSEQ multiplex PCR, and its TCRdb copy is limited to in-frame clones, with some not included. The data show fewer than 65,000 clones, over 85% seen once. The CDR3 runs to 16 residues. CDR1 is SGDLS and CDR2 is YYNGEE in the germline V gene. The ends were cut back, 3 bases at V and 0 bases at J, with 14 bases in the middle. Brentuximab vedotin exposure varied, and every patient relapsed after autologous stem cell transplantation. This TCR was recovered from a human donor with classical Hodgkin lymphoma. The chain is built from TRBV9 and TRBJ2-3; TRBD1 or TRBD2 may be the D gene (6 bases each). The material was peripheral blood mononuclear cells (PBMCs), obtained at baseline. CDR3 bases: TGTGCCAGCAGCGACTACGGGGGACAAAGCACAGATACGCAGTATTTT. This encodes CASSDYGGQSTDTQYF.